The entry that follows covers one TCR beta chain sequence. Its binding antigen is unknown. Within one base of it there is no much larger clone, and no base qualities were kept. The cohort comprised more than 550 healthy bone marrow donors. Cohort members were all nominally healthy when sampled, although unrecorded immune exposures were likely present. The donor was CMV seronegative and belonged to the group of more than 300 seronegative cohort members. A peripheral blood sample was provided by each donor, and peripheral blood mononuclear cells were used for TCR beta sequencing. The Qiagen DNeasy Blood Extraction Kit was used to extract genomic DNA from the blood cell samples. The library was generated by the immunoSEQ multiplex PCR assay. The multiplex PCR relied on a mix of 60 forward primers for TCR Vbeta segments and 13 reverse primers for TCR Jbeta segments. The CDR3 region of rearranged TCR beta genes was amplified from genomic DNA by a multiplex PCR assay. The amplified TCR beta libraries were sequenced on the Illumina HiSeq System as 87-base-pair reads. As for how the authors treated the data: A later analysis tallied 75 million to 95 million unique TCR beta chains across the 650 to 750 repertoires, and 10 million to 11 million of those chains were shared by two or more donors. A nearest-neighbor algorithm error-corrected the raw reads and collapsed the reads into unique sequences, merging closely related sequences to remove PCR and sequencing errors. CDR3 sequences were aligned to IMGT reference sequences to assign V, D and J gene segments. Each retained sequence needed at least a six-nucleotide match to both a V gene segment and a J gene segment. A rearrangement counted as productive if the CDR3 had no stop codons and remained in frame with V and J, and every other rearrangement counted as non-productive. Following IMGT convention, CDR3 was defined as the stretch from the second conserved V-encoded cysteine up to the conserved J-encoded phenylalanine. In an earlier analysis of roughly 610 of the donors, sequences lacking an unambiguous match to a single V gene segment were excluded. In an earlier analysis of 587 of the donors, a V segment was called functional when productive rearrangements were above 56.7%, and segregating when the standard deviation between donors exceeded 5%. A statistical classification framework was built for diagnosing cytomegalovirus status from the catalog of TCR beta chain sequences. In a later analysis, TCR nucleotide sequences were compared against IMGT/GENE-DB human TR gene sequences so that V and J genes could be assigned. A later analysis assigned CDR3 sequences and most-parsimonious VDJ recombination scenarios with the TCRdist pipeline. A later analysis defined each TCR beta chain by its CDR3 amino acid sequence plus V-gene family, and excluded reads lacking a unique V-gene family. As a way to deal with suspected cross-contamination and a sequencing artifact, a later analysis dropped under 600 nucleotide sequences that were highly shared and had low generation probability. In a later analysis, a clonal expansion index was calculated for each public chain from normalized within-repertoire ranks of inferred template counts. Generation probabilities in a later analysis came from a VDJ recombination model fitted to out-of-frame rearrangements, and those results were checked against IGoR. In a later analysis, hypergeometric tests were used to score TCR-TCR, TCR-HLA and TCR-CMV co-occurrence, with a repertoire-size bias correction applied to TCR pairs. In a later analysis, false discovery rates were estimated by permuting HLA or CMV assignments 20 times. In a later analysis, co-occurring TCRs were grouped using DBSCAN, and TCRdist sequence similarity was added for clustering within HLA-allele-positive subsets. Co-occurrence clustering excluded repertoires with fewer than 30,000 or more than 120,000 public chains, plus five with anomalous nucleotide sharing. What TCRdb holds here is the immuneACCESS table cut down to in-frame rearrangements. Part of the clones is not present; checked against another copy, under half of the missing clones reflect an unresolved V gene, and the others are unexplained. V and J calls and clone size follow that table, whereas D and trimming were derived from the DNA. The sample has 150,000 to 200,000 clones on record, around 80% of them singletons. 1.4% of the sample lies in the top ten.

These data belong to a study of cytomegalovirus exposure and HLA in healthy donors (dated by TCRdb to the late 2010s). Broadly, across the study: An earlier analysis of some 550 of the donors reported 250 to 300 Gb of sequence data and roughly 100 million unique TCR beta sequences from some 180 million T cells. Because of strong linkage in the cohort, roughly five DR-DQ haplotypes were treated as single units for association and clustering. The genetic ancestry cluster associated with self-reported Caucasian donors included 70% to 85% of the approximately 410 genotyped donors. All discovery cohort repertoires had been generated using a single sequencing platform. In a later genetic analysis, genome-wide SNP genotypes for about 55% of the roughly 700 donors were used, and that subset was treated as a discovery cohort. An earlier analysis of approximately 500 of the donors applied high-throughput TCR beta sequencing to assess whether each TCR beta V gene segment acted as functional or pseudogenic. Among approximately 370 genotyped donors of the cohort, an average of approximately 240,000 unique TCR beta nucleotide sequences was sequenced per donor, of which roughly 18% were non-productive. Using immunosequencing, the study profiled T cell repertoires from around 680 subjects and related those repertoires to cytomegalovirus serostatus. In the later analysis, no new phenotypic data were used to find candidate immune exposures; instead, reliance was placed on TCR beta sequences and their occurrence across donors. Donor age, sex, ethnicity and CMV serostatus were compiled alongside the repertoire data. Class I and class II HLA loci were covered by the typing at four-digit resolution. To predict cytomegalovirus infection status, the study combined high-throughput TCR immunosequencing, statistical association of individual TCRs with disease status, and machine learning. In a later analysis, previously published TCR beta repertoires from 500 to 750 donors were re-analyzed and high-resolution HLA genotyping was added so that TCR occurrence patterns could be studied. The study was designed to test whether signatures of past pathogen exposure could be identified by cataloging public T cell receptors. The number of typed donors differed by locus: about 629-630 for A, B, C, DRB1 and DQB1; roughly 510 for DQA1; 606 for DPA1; and 450 to 480 for DPB1. Besides the first cohort of roughly 660 subjects, a separate validation cohort made up of 120 or so different subjects was used. An early release covering around 630 HLA-typed donors comprised about 320 gigabases of sequencing data and some 79 million unique TCR sequences.

Measured from the cysteine to the phenylalanine, the CDR3 is 15 residues long. CDR3 DNA is the only sequence kept; it has 45 bases, read in frame from the first base. Clipping removes 5 bases from V and 7 bases from J, with 6 as the unmatched junction base count. CDR1 and CDR2 are drawn from the germline V gene (reference sequence): SEHNR, FQNEAQ. Overall study results and their limits: A later genetic analysis associated a missense DCLRE1C variant with V-gene and J-gene trimming of TCR beta chains, and an independent cohort replicated the association. A further reported finding was that TCR beta sequences accurately predicted the HLA-A and HLA-B alleles for most subjects in the first cohort. Strong co-occurrence of HLA alleles, especially DR and DQ, made assigning TCR associations to individual alleles difficult. Linkage disequilibrium might explain the correlated functional status among segregating V segments, but an unknown experimental factor could not be excluded. At a false discovery rate of 0.05, a later analysis linked approximately 18,000 TCR beta sequences to specific HLA alleles. HLA typing was unavailable for some donors at each locus, so association tests used only the typed subset. In a later genetic analysis, fewer N-insertions in productive TCRs were reported among donors in an Asian-associated ancestry cluster than the approximately 670-donor mean. Over 15 rarely observed V segments, including chromosome 9 orphons, were excluded from the earlier analysis of some 590 of the donors because counts were too low. A later analysis found that TCR association rates varied across HLA loci, with DRB1 alleles showing the most associated TCRs and HLA-C alleles the fewest. According to a later analysis, most CMV-associated TCR beta chains appeared to be HLA-restricted, and the HLA associations seemed to be driven largely by CMV exposure. In vitro tests confirmed that a few of the cytomegalovirus-associated TCR beta chains recognize cytomegalovirus antigens. The authors suggested that the approach could potentially be generalized to other disease states and immunological phenotypes. While some public TCRs were present in many individuals, most TCR sequences turned up only very rarely across donors. In a later analysis, HLA-associated TCR beta chains were found to be more clonally expanded and to have lower generation probabilities than equally common non-associated chains. A total of fewer than 200 TCR beta chains were listed by the study as associated with cytomegalovirus. In a later analysis, several top co-occurrence clusters were reported to appear linked to parvovirus B19, influenza, CMV and Epstein-Barr virus. Roughly uniform sequencing depth across donors was assumed in presence/absence analyses, although this assumption may not hold. This cohort had only TCR beta chains sequenced, and the lack of alpha or paired-chain data limited which features could be detected. In an earlier analysis of 587 of the donors, most TCR beta V segments were observed in productive rearrangements about 87% or about 30% of the time, broadly matching IMGT annotations. The 87-base-pair reads could not distinguish some IMGT-functional V segments, including TRBV6-2 and TRBV6-3, so those segments were excluded. A cluster of highly shared sequence variants was judged likely to be a technical artifact of the sequencing pipeline. The classifier was reported to diagnose cytomegalovirus status with high specificity and sensitivity in both the original and validation cohorts. Immune exposure information for the cohort was limited to CMV serostatus.

The V gene is TRBV7-9 and the J gene is TRBJ1-6; TRBD1 fits 9 bases in the junction. The sample taken for sequencing was PBMCs. The clonotype was recovered from a male donor in good health and CMV-seronegative. CDR3 sequence: CASSTYRGRNSPLHF. The DNA is TGTGCCAGCAGCACTTACAGGGGGCGGAATTCACCCCTCCACTTT.